The next 21 T cell receptor beta chains were all read from a single sample in a study of blood T cell repertoires in COVID-19. Data came from immunoSEQ multiplex PCR; TCRdb stores just in-frame clones and leaves some out. Of under 55,000 clones listed, approximately 79% are singletons. Source material: peripheral blood. These receptors originate from a man aged 65-85 years with acute or convalescent COVID-19.

This chain connects TRBV27 to TRBJ1-6; D not certain. V shed 5 bases and J shed 7 bases, with 6 bases lying between them. The germline V gene has CDR1 MNHEY and CDR2 SMNVEV (reference sequence). The CDR3 totals 12 residues. The CDR3 loop is CASSTGNSPLHF. The CDR3 DNA reads TGTGCCAGCAGTACCGGGAATTCACCCCTCCACTTT.

The chain links TRBV12-3 or TRBV12-4 to TRBJ2-5, with D uncertain. Trimming cost V 6 bases and J 4 bases, with 12 bases left between them. The CDR3 runs to 13 residues. The CDR3 nucleotides read TGTGCCAGCAGCCTAGAGGTGCGAGAGACCCAGTACTTC. The encoded protein is CASSLEVRETQYF.

V and J are TRBV9 and TRBJ2-7, with 11 positions matching TRBD2. The V gene end was trimmed by 0 bases and the J gene end by 2 bases; junction bases not matched to a gene: 1. The CDR3 consists of 15 residues. The germline V gene has CDR1 SGDLS and CDR2 YYNGEE. CDR3 nucleotides: TGTGCCAGCAGCGTAGGACTAGCGGGAACCTACGAGCAGTACTTC. Its translation is CASSVGLAGTYEQYF.

The DNA of the CDR3 is TGTGCCAGCAGCTTCCAGGGTATACAAGAGACCCAGTACTTC. This translates into CASSFQGIQETQYF. The chain is built from TRBV5-5 and TRBJ2-5; the D gene is possibly TRBD1 (5 bases). V was pared by 2 bases and J by 2 bases, with 10 bases between. The germline CDR1 and CDR2 sequences are SGHKS and YYEKEE (reference sequence). The CDR3 covers 14 residues.

The gene calls are TRBV5-8 and TRBJ2-5, with a tentative D call TRBD2 (7 bases). Germline V gives CDR1 SGHTS, CDR2 YDEGEE. Between the trimmed V and J ends, which lost 6 bases and 1 base, there was a span of 19 bases. CDR3 length: 16 residues. CDR3 DNA: TGTGCCAGCAACCCTCGGGGGGCGGGGTTCCAAGAGACCCAGTACTTC. It codes for CASNPRGAGFQETQYF.

The chain employs TRBV5-1 and TRBJ2-2; D may be TRBD2 (5 bases). This CDR3 is 13 amino acids long. Germline assignment: CDR1 SGHRS and CDR2 YFSETQ. The V end lost 2 bases, the J end lost 8 bases, and 10 bases lay between the germline ends. Here the CDR3 DNA reads TGCGCCAGCAGCTTTGAGGGCACTGGGGAGCTGTTTTTT. It specifies CASSFEGTGELFF.

This clone has a handful of counts. The chain employs TRBV9 and TRBJ2-1, with 8 bases lining up with TRBD2. The CDR3 runs to 15 residues. J gave up 3 bases and V 4 bases, and 6 bases lay outside the gene matches. Germline CDR1 SGDLS, CDR2 YYNGEE. DNA of the CDR3: TGTGCCAGCAGCCGAGCGGGGGTAGACTACAATGAGCAGTTCTTC. This encodes CASSRAGVDYNEQFF.

This chain joins TRBV19 and TRBJ2-7, with 7 bases that match TRBD1. Trimming cost V 8 bases and J 3 bases; bases outside gene matches: 7. CDR1 and CDR2 from the germline V gene are LNHDA and SQIVND (reference sequence). The CDR3 spans 13 residues. CDR3 in DNA: TGTGCCAGTTCTGACAGGGTCTACTACGAGCAGTACTTC. Protein sequence: CASSDRVYYEQYF.

The V gene is TRBV9, the J gene TRBJ1-3; D gene uncertain. The CDR3 runs 17 residues. Germline V gives CDR1 SGDLS, CDR2 YYNGEE. Trimming stripped 4 bases from V and 2 bases from J, with 19 bases between. The CDR3 DNA reads TGTGCCAGCAGCTCGAGCGGGGAACTTCTTACTGGAAACACCATATATTTT. Encoded protein: CASSSSGELLTGNTIYF.

The rearrangement uses TRBV28 and TRBJ2-7, with 9 positions matching TRBD1. J lost 2 bases, V lost 7 bases, and 6 bases had no gene match. The V gene's germline CDR1 is MDHEN and CDR2 SYDVKM. The CDR3 runs to 14 residues. The CDR3 DNA reads TGTGCCAGCACTCCGGGACAGGGTACCTACGAGCAGTACTTC. The encoded protein is CASTPGQGTYEQYF.

CDR3 protein: CASSLVGRAHEQYF. In DNA form, the CDR3 reads TGTGCCAGCAGCTTGGTCGGGAGGGCCCACGAGCAGTACTTC. The chain couples TRBV5-4 to TRBJ2-7, with TRBD2 matching 8 bases. Germline trimming cut 0 bases from V and 5 bases from J; bases unmatched to any gene: 4. Germline CDR1 SGHNT, CDR2 YYREEE (reference sequence). This CDR3 region has 14 residues.

J is TRBJ1-2 and V is TRBV28, with 7 nucleotides matching TRBD1. Trimming took 5 bases from V and 3 from J; bases not matched to a gene: 6. This CDR3 contains 14 residues. The V gene's germline CDR1 is MDHEN and CDR2 SYDVKM. CDR3 nucleotides: TGTGCCAGCAGTCCCCTGACAGGGTACTATGGCTACACCTTC. Encoded protein: CASSPLTGYYGYTF.

V is TRBV29-1 and J is TRBJ2-1; 10 nucleotides match TRBD2. CDR1 and CDR2 from the germline V gene are SQVTM and ANQGSEA. J was trimmed by 5 bases and V by 7 bases; bases with no gene match: 5. CDR3 length equals 13 residues. The CDR3 loop reads CSARGLADNEQFF. In nucleotides, the CDR3 is TGCAGCGCTCGCGGACTAGCGGACAATGAGCAGTTCTTC.

The V call is TRBV3-1 (or the pseudogene TRBV3-2), the J call TRBJ2-7; 8 nucleotides agree with TRBD2. This CDR3 comprises 15 residues. The germline V gene has CDR1 LGHDT and CDR2 YNNKEL (reference sequence). With V trimmed by 4 bases and J by 2 bases, 7 bases remained unmatched. Written as DNA, the CDR3 is TGTGCCAGCAGCCCCTGGACTAGCCGACCCTACGAGCAGTACTTC. Translated: CASSPWTSRPYEQYF.

The chain carries TRBV6-1 and TRBJ1-2; D gene unclear. V gave up 3 bases and J gave up 8 bases, with 13 bases separating them. From germline, CDR1 is MNHNS and CDR2 SASEGT. The CDR3 runs to 13 residues. CDR3 sequence reads: CASSERTIRGYTF. In nucleotides, the CDR3 is TGTGCCAGCAGTGAGAGAACGATCCGGGGCTACACCTTC.

The chain employs TRBV30 and TRBJ1-1, with D unresolved. This CDR3 is built from 13 residues. Germline V CDR1 and CDR2: GTSNPN, SVGIG (reference sequence). The CDR3 nucleotides are TGTGCGGCGGAGGCTGTAATGAACACTGAAGCTTTCTTT. This codes for CAAEAVMNTEAFF.

J is TRBJ2-5 and V is TRBV7-2, with 12 bases lining up with TRBD1. Trimming at V came to 3 bases and at J to 6 bases, leaving 5 bases not matched to a gene. There are 15 residues in the CDR3. Germline CDR1 reads SGHTA; CDR2 reads FQGNSA. The CDR3, as DNA: TGTGCCAGCAGCTTGGGACAGGGGGCATGGAAGACCCAGTACTTC. Translation: CASSLGQGAWKTQYF.

This chain uses TRBV6-2 or TRBV6-3 with TRBJ2-1; weak D call: TRBD2 (6 bases). The CDR3 has 14 amino acids. CDR1 is MNHEY, CDR2 SVGEGT, per germline. V lost 4 bases to trimming and J lost 5 bases, with 12 bases between them. DNA for the CDR3: TGTGCCAGCAGTTCCTTAGCGGAGGACAATGAGCAGTTCTTC. It translates to CASSSLAEDNEQFF.

On this clone itself: Other DNA sequences of this sample code for an identical CDR3. The chain links TRBV6-1 to TRBJ1-6; 7 bases line up with TRBD1. V gave up 2 bases and J gave up 7 bases; unmatched junction bases: 2. Germline V gives CDR1 MNHNS, CDR2 SASEGT. The CDR3 has 14 residues. In nucleotides, the CDR3 is TGTGCCAGCAGTGAACGACAGGGAAATTCACCCCTCCACTTT. Amino acid sequence: CASSERQGNSPLHF.

V is TRBV7-8 and J is TRBJ1-3, with 9 nucleotides matching TRBD1. V dropped 4 bases and J dropped 3; count of bases not matched to a gene: 10. This CDR3 has 17 amino acids. Per germline, CDR1 SGHVS and CDR2 FQNEAQ. This chain's CDR3 is CASSSRDRAFVGNTIYF. CDR3 bases: TGTGCCAGCAGCTCCCGGGACAGGGCTTTCGTTGGAAACACCATATATTTT.

The chain carries TRBV18 and TRBJ1-6, with D possibly being TRBD1 (5 bases). Germline lookup yields CDR1 KGHSH and CDR2 LQKENI. This CDR3 has 17 amino acids. V was clipped by 3 bases and J by 7 bases, with 19 bases between them. The CDR3 bases are TGTGCCAGCTCACCTCCGAACCAGGGCGGCCGAAATTCACCCCTCCACTTT. Amino acid sequence: CASSPPNQGGRNSPLHF.